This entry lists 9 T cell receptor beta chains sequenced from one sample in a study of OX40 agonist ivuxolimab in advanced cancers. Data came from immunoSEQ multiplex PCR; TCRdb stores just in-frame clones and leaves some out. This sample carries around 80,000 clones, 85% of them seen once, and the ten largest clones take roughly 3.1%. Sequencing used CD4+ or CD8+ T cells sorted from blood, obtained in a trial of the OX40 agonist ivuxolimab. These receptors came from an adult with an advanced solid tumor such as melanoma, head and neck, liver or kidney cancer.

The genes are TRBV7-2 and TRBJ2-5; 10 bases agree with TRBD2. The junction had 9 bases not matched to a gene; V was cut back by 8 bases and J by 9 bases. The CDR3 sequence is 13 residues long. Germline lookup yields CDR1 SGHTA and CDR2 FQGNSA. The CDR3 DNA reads TGTGCCAGCTCCCCAGCGGGAGGGTTCGCCCAGTACTTC. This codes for CASSPAGGFAQYF.

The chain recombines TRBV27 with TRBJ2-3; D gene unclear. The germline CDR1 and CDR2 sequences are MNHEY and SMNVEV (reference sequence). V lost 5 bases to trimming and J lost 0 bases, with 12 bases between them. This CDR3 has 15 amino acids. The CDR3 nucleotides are TGTGCCAGCAGTCCGCGTTTCGCTAGCACAGATACGCAGTATTTT. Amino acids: CASSPRFASTDTQYF.

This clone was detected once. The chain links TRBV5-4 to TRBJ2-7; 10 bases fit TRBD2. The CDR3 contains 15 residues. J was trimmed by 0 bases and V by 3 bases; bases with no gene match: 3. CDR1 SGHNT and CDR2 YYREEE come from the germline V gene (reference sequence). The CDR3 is CASSSWTSGSYEQYF. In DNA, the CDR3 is TGTGCCAGCAGCTCATGGACTAGCGGCTCCTACGAGCAGTACTTC.

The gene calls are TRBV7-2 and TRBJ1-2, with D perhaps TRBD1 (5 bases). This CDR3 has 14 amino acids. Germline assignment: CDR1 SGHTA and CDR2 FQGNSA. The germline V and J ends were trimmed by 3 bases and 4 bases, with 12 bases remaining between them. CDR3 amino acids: CASSFRDGVYGYTF. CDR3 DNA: TGTGCCAGCAGCTTCCGGGACGGAGTCTATGGCTACACCTTC.

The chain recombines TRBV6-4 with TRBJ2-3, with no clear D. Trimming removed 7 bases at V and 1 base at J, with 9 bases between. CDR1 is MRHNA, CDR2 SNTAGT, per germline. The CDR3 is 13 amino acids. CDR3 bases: TGTGCCAGCAACAGCTCGGGCACAGATACGCAGTATTTT. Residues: CASNSSGTDTQYF.

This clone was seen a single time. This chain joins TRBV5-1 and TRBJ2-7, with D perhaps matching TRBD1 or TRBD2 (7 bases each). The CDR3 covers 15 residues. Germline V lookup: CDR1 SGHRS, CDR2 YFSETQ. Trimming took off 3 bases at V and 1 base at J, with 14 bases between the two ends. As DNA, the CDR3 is TGCGCCAGCAGCTGGGAGGGACAGATATCCTACGAGCAGTACTTC. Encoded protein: CASSWEGQISYEQYF.

The CDR3 is CASSIVRQWNTGELFF. The CDR3 region has the DNA TGTGCCAGTAGTATTGTCCGTCAGTGGAACACCGGGGAGCTGTTTTTT. The genes are TRBV19 and TRBJ2-2; D uncertain. Germline lookup yields CDR1 LNHDA and CDR2 SQIVND (reference sequence). Trimming removed 3 bases from V and 1 base from J, with 12 bases in between. This CDR3 spans 16 amino acids.

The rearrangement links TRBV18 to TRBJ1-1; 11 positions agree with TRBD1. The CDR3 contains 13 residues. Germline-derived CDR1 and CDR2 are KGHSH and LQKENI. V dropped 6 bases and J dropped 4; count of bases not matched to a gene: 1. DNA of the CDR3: TGTGCCAGCTCCGGGACAGGGGGCACTGAAGCTTTCTTT. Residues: CASSGTGGTEAFF.

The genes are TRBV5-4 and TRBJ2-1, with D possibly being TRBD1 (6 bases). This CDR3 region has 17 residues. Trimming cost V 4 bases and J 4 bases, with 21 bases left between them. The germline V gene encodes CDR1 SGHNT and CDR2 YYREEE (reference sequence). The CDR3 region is CASSPSVRTELYNEQFF. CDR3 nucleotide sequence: TGTGCCAGCAGCCCGTCCGTCAGGACAGAACTTTACAATGAGCAGTTCTTC.